These 22 T cell receptor beta chains came from one sample sequenced in a study of blood T cell repertoires in COVID-19. The data were produced by immunoSEQ multiplex PCR, yet TCRdb's version contains in-frame clones alone and is incomplete. The sample records 150,000 to 200,000 clones, roughly four fifths being singletons. Sequenced: peripheral blood. The receptor set was obtained from a woman aged 40 to 55 with acute or convalescent COVID-19.

This chain links TRBV2 with TRBJ2-5, with a tentative D call TRBD2 (5 bases). The V end lost 3 bases, the J end lost 5 bases, and 10 bases lay between the germline ends. CDR1 and CDR2 from the germline V gene are SNHLY and FYNNEI. The CDR3 sequence is 13 residues long. CDR3 residues: CASSERVRETQYF. CDR3 coding DNA: TGTGCCAGCAGTGAGCGGGTCCGGGAGACCCAGTACTTC.

V gene TRBV6-5 combines with J gene TRBJ2-7, with a tentative D call TRBD1 (6 bases). The CDR3 length is 16 residues. The V gene lost 0 bases and the J gene lost 3 bases, with 15 bases spanning the gap. CDR1 is MNHEY, CDR2 SVGAGI, per germline. The CDR3, as DNA: TGTGCCAGCAGTTACTCCCCGGTCGACAGGAACTACGAGCAGTACTTC. Amino acids: CASSYSPVDRNYEQYF.

The J gene is TRBJ1-1, the V gene TRBV7-2; D not certain. This CDR3 contains 15 residues. Germline CDR1 and CDR2: SGHTA and FQGNSA. V shed 1 base and J shed 5 bases, with 14 bases lying between them. The CDR3 DNA sequence: TGTGCCAGCAGCTTAGTGGCGGCATATGGTACTGAAGCTTTCTTT. It is translated as CASSLVAAYGTEAFF.

This sequence joins TRBV7-9 and TRBJ2-2; a possible D gene is TRBD1 (5 bases). The CDR3 is 16 amino acids. V lost 5 bases and J lost 0, with 13 bases in between. Germline V gives CDR1 SEHNR, CDR2 FQNEAQ (reference sequence). The CDR3 here is CASSRRQTTNTGELFF. DNA of the CDR3: TGTGCCAGCAGCCGAAGACAGACCACGAACACCGGGGAGCTGTTTTTT.

The V call is TRBV28, the J call TRBJ2-2; a weak D match, TRBD1 (6 bases). The CDR3 has 15 residues. The germline V gene has CDR1 MDHEN and CDR2 SYDVKM. V was clipped by 3 bases and J by 5 bases, with 13 bases between them. The CDR3 coding sequence is TGTGCCAGCAGTTTTTTGGGGGCCGGGACCGGGGAGCTGTTTTTT. Its translation is CASSFLGAGTGELFF.

This clone was seen only a few times. The CDR3 reads CASRRANEKLFF. CDR3 bases: TGTGCCAGCCGCAGGGCTAATGAAAAACTGTTTTTT. The J gene is TRBJ1-4, the V gene TRBV12-3 or TRBV12-4; the D gene is possibly TRBD1 (5 bases). CDR3 length equals 12 residues. V was trimmed by 8 bases and J by 3 bases, leaving 7 bases between them.

The rearrangement uses TRBV6-6 and TRBJ2-7; D gene ambiguous. The germline V gene has CDR1 MNHNY and CDR2 SVGAGI (reference sequence). This CDR3 has 13 residues. Between the trimmed V and J ends, which lost 8 bases and 1 base, there was a span of 12 bases. CDR3 DNA: TGTGCCAGCTCACCAACGAGGTCCTACGAGCAGTACTTC. Translated: CASSPTRSYEQYF.

This clone was recorded only once. The chain carries TRBV19 and TRBJ1-3; 7 nucleotides align to TRBD1. The CDR3 has 17 amino acids. The junction had 8 bases not matched to a gene; V was cut back by 3 bases and J by 0 bases. Per the germline V gene, CDR1 is LNHDA and CDR2 is SQIVND (reference sequence). The DNA for the CDR3 is TGTGCCAGTAGTATCAGGACAGGATCAATCTCTGGAAACACCATATATTTT. Amino acids: CASSIRTGSISGNTIYF.

This clone was observed a few times. This chain connects TRBV5-1 to TRBJ2-3; no firm D call. Between the trimmed V and J ends, which lost 7 bases and 4 bases, there was a span of 4 bases. The length of the CDR3 is 10 residues. Germline loops: CDR1 SGHRS, CDR2 YFSETQ. CDR3 sequence: CASLPDTQYF. The CDR3 DNA sequence: TGCGCCAGCCTCCCAGATACGCAGTATTTT.

The rearrangement joins TRBV9 to TRBJ1-2; 9 bases align to TRBD1. The CDR3 loop spans 13 amino acids. Trimming at V came to 5 bases and at J to 8 bases, leaving 7 bases not matched to a gene. Germline V gene sequence: CDR1 SGDLS, CDR2 YYNGEE. CDR3 sequence: CASREQGAGGYTF. CDR3 nucleotides: TGTGCCAGCAGGGAACAGGGGGCGGGAGGCTACACCTTC.

The V gene is TRBV5-8, the J gene TRBJ1-5; possibly TRBD1 for D (5 bases). V was clipped by 2 bases and J by 1 base, with 10 bases between them. Per the germline V gene, CDR1 is SGHTS and CDR2 is YDEGEE. The CDR3 runs 15 residues. CDR3 sequence reads: CASSLTYRSNQPQHF. The CDR3 DNA follows: TGTGCCAGCAGCTTAACGTACAGGAGCAATCAGCCCCAGCATTTT.

V and J are TRBV5-1 and TRBJ1-1; D remains ambiguous. The CDR3 has 16 amino acids. The germline V gene has CDR1 SGHRS and CDR2 YFSETQ. The V end was cut by 4 bases, the J end by 2 bases, with 18 bases between. CDR3 loop: CASSPPGGIPNTEAFF. CDR3 DNA: TGCGCCAGCAGCCCCCCGGGAGGCATCCCCAACACTGAAGCTTTCTTT.

The chain uses TRBV4-1 and TRBJ2-7; a possible D gene is TRBD2 (6 bases). Trimming cost V 0 bases and J 3 bases, with 12 bases left between them. The CDR3 sequence is 15 residues long. Germline V gene sequence: CDR1 MGHRA, CDR2 YSYEKL. The CDR3 DNA is TGCGCCAGCAGCCAAGAAGGGACTCCTTTCTACGAGCAGTACTTC. It translates to CASSQEGTPFYEQYF.

This clone was counted only a few times. J is TRBJ2-5 and V is TRBV6-5, with 7 bases lining up with TRBD2. J lost 5 bases, V lost 0 bases, and 6 bases had no gene match. Germline V gene sequence: CDR1 MNHEY, CDR2 SVGAGI. The CDR3 has 15 amino acids. For the CDR3, the DNA is TGTGCCAGCAGTTACTCAGCGGGGCAGACGGAGACCCAGTACTTC. Residues: CASSYSAGQTETQYF.

The rearrangement joins TRBV10-2 to TRBJ2-7; tentatively, D is TRBD2 (5 bases). The CDR3 is made up of 14 amino acids. CDR1 and CDR2 (germline): WSHSY, SAAADI. V was clipped by 7 bases and J by 2 bases, with 15 bases between them. The CDR3 spells CASTPSGPTYEQYF. The CDR3, as DNA: TGCGCCAGCACCCCGAGCGGTCCAACCTACGAGCAGTACTTC.

This rearrangement joins TRBV7-6 to TRBJ2-6; 9 nucleotides agree with TRBD2. V lost 2 bases, J lost 2 bases, and 7 bases stayed unmatched. Germline V lookup: CDR1 SGHVS, CDR2 FNYEAQ. The CDR3 totals 18 residues. In DNA, the CDR3 is TGTGCCAGCAGCTTAAAGCGCGGGGGGGAAGCTGGGGCCAACGTCCTGACTTTC. It encodes CASSLKRGGEAGANVLTF. Filled out from reference TRBV7-6 and TRBJ2-6, the complete variable domain reads GAGVSQSPRYKVTKRGQDVALRCDPISGHVSLYWYRQALGQGPEFLTYFNYEAQQDKSGLPNDRFSAERPEGSISTLTIQRTEQRDSAMYRCASSLKRGGEAGANVLTFGAGSRLTVL.

This chain joins TRBV6-5 and TRBJ1-1; D call uncertain. This CDR3 has 15 amino acids. Deletions cut 0 bases from V and 0 bases from J, with 8 bases between. CDR1 and CDR2 (germline): MNHEY, SVGAGI. The CDR3 is CASSYSAFMNTEAFF. Written as DNA, the CDR3 is TGTGCCAGCAGTTACTCGGCTTTCATGAACACTGAAGCTTTCTTT.

The V gene is TRBV18, the J gene TRBJ2-5; 7 bases agree with TRBD1. The CDR3 length is 16 residues. After removal of 0 bases from V and 5 bases from J, the junction contained 9 bases not matched to a gene. From germline, CDR1 is KGHSH and CDR2 LQKENI. The CDR3, as DNA: TGTGCCAGCTCACCACCGAGGACAGGCCTTGGGGAGACCCAGTACTTC. The encoded protein is CASSPPRTGLGETQYF.

V gene TRBV7-3 combines with J gene TRBJ2-2; the D gene is possibly TRBD2 (5 bases). Trimming took off 5 bases at V and 0 bases at J, with 7 bases between the two ends. The CDR3 runs 14 residues. Germline CDR1 and CDR2: SGHTA and FQGTGA. The CDR3 DNA reads TGTGCCAGCAGCCCGGGGTCGAACACCGGGGAGCTGTTTTTT. As protein: CASSPGSNTGELFF.

The genes are TRBV4-1 and TRBJ2-5; 7 nucleotides match TRBD2. After removal of 1 base from V and 2 bases from J, the junction contained 4 bases not matched to a gene. Germline V gene data show CDR1 as MGHRA and CDR2 as YSYEKL. The CDR3 runs to 15 residues. DNA of the CDR3: TGCGCCAGCAGCCAAGTTACTAGCGAGCAAGAGACCCAGTACTTC. This translates into CASSQVTSEQETQYF.

V is TRBV2 and J is TRBJ1-5; D gene unclear. The V and J ends lost 1 base and 0 bases respectively, with 7 bases between them. The CDR3 loop spans 15 amino acids. From germline, CDR1 is SNHLY and CDR2 FYNNEI. CDR3 bases: TGTGCCAGCAGTGAAGGGCCTGTTAGCAATCAGCCCCAGCATTTT. As protein: CASSEGPVSNQPQHF.

The V and J genes are TRBV5-1 and TRBJ1-1; 9 bases map to TRBD1. Germline V gene lookup returns CDR1 SGHRS and CDR2 YFSETQ. V lost 0 bases and J lost 5; bases outside the gene matches: 5. The CDR3 has 15 amino acids. The CDR3, as DNA: TGCGCCAGCAGCTTGGGGGTGACAGGGGGTACTGAAGCTTTCTTT. Amino acids: CASSLGVTGGTEAFF.